This T cell receptor (beta chain) was sequenced during a study of T cell responses to AZD1222 COVID-19 vaccine. CDR1 and CDR2 from the germline V gene are SGDLS and YYNGEE. The CDR3 is 14 amino acids. Trimming cost V 0 bases and J 2 bases, with 8 bases left between them. Study outcomes and limitations: Just a handful of people given AZD1222 tested seropositive at baseline. Regions 160-218 and 743-854 held dominance among vaccine-associated CD4 TCRs, which spanned spike.

TCRdb's table, derived via immunoSEQ multiplex PCR, lists solely in-frame clones and lacks some. The sample shows 85,000 to 100,000 clones, about 86% of them seen only once. This clone has a single count. Its antigen is undetermined. The origin of this receptor is an adult in good health. This material consisted of peripheral blood, taken on day 0 of AZD1222 vaccination. The V call is TRBV9, the J call TRBJ1-2; D not certain. CDR3 region: CASSVVADNYGYTF. CDR3 in DNA: TGTGCCAGCAGCGTAGTCGCGGACAACTATGGCTACACCTTC. The full variable domain, in which reference TRBV9 and TRBJ1-2 provide the parts outside the CDR3, is DSGVTQTPKHLITATGQRVTLRCSPRSGDLSVYWYQQSLDQGLQFLIQYYNGEERAKGNILERFSAQQFPDLHSELNLSSLELGDSALYFCASSVVADNYGYTFGSGTRLTVV.